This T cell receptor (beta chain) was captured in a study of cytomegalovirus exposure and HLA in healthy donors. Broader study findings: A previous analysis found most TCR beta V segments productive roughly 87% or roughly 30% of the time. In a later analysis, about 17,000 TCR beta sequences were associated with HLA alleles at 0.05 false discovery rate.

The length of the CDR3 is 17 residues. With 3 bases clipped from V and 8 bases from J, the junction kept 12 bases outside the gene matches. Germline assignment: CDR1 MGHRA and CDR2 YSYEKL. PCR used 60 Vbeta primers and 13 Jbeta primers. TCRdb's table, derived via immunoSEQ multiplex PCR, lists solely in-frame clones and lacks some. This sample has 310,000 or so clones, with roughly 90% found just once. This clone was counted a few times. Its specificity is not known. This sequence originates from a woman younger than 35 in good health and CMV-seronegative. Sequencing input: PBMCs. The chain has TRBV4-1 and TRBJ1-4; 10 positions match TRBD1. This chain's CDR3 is CASSHHGSGTGEEKLFF. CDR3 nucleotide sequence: TGCGCCAGCAGCCACCACGGGAGTGGGACAGGGGAGGAAAAACTGTTTTTT.